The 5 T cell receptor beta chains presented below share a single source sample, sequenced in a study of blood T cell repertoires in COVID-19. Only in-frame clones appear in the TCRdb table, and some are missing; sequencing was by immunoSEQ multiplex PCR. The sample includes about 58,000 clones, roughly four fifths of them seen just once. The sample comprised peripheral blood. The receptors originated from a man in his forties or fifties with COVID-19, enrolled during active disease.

CDR3 in amino acids: CASSSAGGETQYF. CDR3 bases: TGTGCCAGCAGTTCAGCGGGAGGAGAGACCCAGTACTTC. V is TRBV11-1 and J is TRBJ2-5; 9 nucleotides agree with TRBD2. J was trimmed by 4 bases and V by 6 bases; bases with no gene match: 3. CDR3 length equals 13 residues. Germline V gene data show CDR1 as SGHAT and CDR2 as FQDESV (reference sequence).

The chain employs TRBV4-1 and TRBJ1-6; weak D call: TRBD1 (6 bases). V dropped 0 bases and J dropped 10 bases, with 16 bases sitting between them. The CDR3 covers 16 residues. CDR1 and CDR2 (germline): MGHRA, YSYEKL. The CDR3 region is CASSQEVGHRGSPLHF. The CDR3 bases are TGCGCCAGCAGCCAAGAGGTGGGACACCGTGGGTCACCCCTCCACTTT.

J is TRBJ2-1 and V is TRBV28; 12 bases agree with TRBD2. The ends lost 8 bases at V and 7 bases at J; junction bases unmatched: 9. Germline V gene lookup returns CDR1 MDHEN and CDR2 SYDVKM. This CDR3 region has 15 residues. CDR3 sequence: CASGRLAGGVNEQFF. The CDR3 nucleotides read TGTGCCAGCGGCCGGCTAGCGGGAGGGGTAAATGAGCAGTTCTTC.

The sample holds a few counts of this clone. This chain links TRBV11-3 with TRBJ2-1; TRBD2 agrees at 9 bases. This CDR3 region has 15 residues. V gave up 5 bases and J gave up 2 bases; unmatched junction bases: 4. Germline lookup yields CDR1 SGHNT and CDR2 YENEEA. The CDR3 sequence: CASSRAGGAYNEQFF. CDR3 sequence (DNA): TGTGCCAGCAGCCGAGCGGGAGGTGCCTACAATGAGCAGTTCTTC.

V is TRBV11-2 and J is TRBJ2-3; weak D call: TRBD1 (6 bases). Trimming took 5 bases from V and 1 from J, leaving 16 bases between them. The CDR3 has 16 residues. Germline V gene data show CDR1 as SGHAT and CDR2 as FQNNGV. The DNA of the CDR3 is TGTGCCAGCAGCCCTACAGGGATGGGAGGCACAGATACGCAGTATTTT. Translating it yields CASSPTGMGGTDTQYF.